Sequencing of this TCR beta chain was carried out in a study of T cell responses to AZD1222 COVID-19 vaccine. Overall study findings and caveats: The donor cohort was predominantly white British with a female majority, and clonal diversity may have been underestimated. Two AZD1222 administrations were followed by greater Spike-specific TCR breadth and depth.

V gave up 3 bases and J gave up 7 bases, with 7 bases separating them. The CDR3 is made up of 12 amino acids. This table comes from immunoSEQ multiplex PCR, and its TCRdb copy is limited to in-frame clones, with some not included. Of 180,000 or so clones listed, about nine tenths are singletons. Details on this clone: Its antigen remains unknown.

The clonotype was recovered from an adult who received the AZD1222 COVID-19 vaccine. The chain has TRBV12-3 or TRBV12-4 and TRBJ2-1; no definite D call. The material was peripheral blood, obtained 28 days after the second AZD1222 dose. In DNA form, the CDR3 reads TGTGCCAGCAGTTTGCCCGGGAATGAGCAGTTCTTC. This encodes CASSLPGNEQFF.